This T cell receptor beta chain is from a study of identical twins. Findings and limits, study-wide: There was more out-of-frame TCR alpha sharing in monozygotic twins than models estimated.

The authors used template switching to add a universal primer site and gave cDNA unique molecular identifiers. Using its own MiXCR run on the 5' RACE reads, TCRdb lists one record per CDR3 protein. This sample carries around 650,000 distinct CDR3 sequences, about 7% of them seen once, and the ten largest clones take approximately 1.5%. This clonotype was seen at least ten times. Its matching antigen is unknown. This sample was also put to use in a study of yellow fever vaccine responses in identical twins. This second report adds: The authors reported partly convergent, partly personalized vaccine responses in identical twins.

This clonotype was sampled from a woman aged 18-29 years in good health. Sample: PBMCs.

CDR3 nucleotides: TGTGCCAGCAGTTTTCTTTACGGGTACCAAGAGACCCAGTACTTC. It translates to CASSFLYGYQETQYF. The chain links TRBV27 to TRBJ2-5; no reliable D call. V shed 3 bases and J shed 0 bases, with 11 bases lying between them. The CDR3 has 15 residues. Germline V gene data show CDR1 as MNHEY and CDR2 as SMNVEV (reference sequence).